Listed here are 9 T cell receptor beta chains from one sample, sequenced in a study of blood T cell repertoires in COVID-19. Profiling relied on immunoSEQ multiplex PCR, and the TCRdb table lists in-frame clones only, not all of them. The sample has about 130,000 clones; roughly 90% are singletons. The sample taken for sequencing was peripheral blood. These receptors all stem from a man aged 55-75 years with COVID-19, enrolled during active disease.

This clone was found once. The rearrangement links TRBV6-1 to TRBJ1-1; D not resolved. V lost 3 bases and J lost 3, with 14 bases in between. Germline V gene data show CDR1 as MNHNS and CDR2 as SASEGT. There are 15 residues in the CDR3. The CDR3 DNA sequence: TGTGCCAGCAGTGAGCTGCCCCTGTCGGACACTGAAGCTTTCTTT. It encodes CASSELPLSDTEAFF.

This clone showed up many times. V is TRBV4-2 and J is TRBJ2-2, with D tentatively TRBD1 (5 bases). The CDR3 runs to 18 residues. Germline V gene lookup returns CDR1 LGHNA and CDR2 YNFKEQ. V gave up 0 bases and J gave up 0 bases, with 14 bases separating them. The CDR3 protein is CASSQEVGQLPNTGELFF. The DNA of the CDR3 is TGTGCCAGCAGCCAAGAGGTCGGACAACTACCGAACACCGGGGAGCTGTTTTTT.

V gene TRBV5-5 combines with J gene TRBJ1-5; D is perhaps TRBD1 (6 bases). From germline, CDR1 is SGHKS and CDR2 YYEKEE (reference sequence). V was clipped by 4 bases and J by 0 bases, with 11 bases between them. The CDR3 length is 15 residues. The CDR3 DNA reads TGTGCCAGCAGCCAGGGACACTATAGCAATCAGCCCCAGCATTTT. Translation: CASSQGHYSNQPQHF.

The genes are TRBV3-1 (or the pseudogene TRBV3-2) and TRBJ1-2; perhaps TRBD1 as D (5 bases). The germline CDR1 and CDR2 sequences are LGHDT and YNNKEL (reference sequence). The germline V and J ends were trimmed by 4 bases and 4 bases, with 10 bases remaining between them. There are 13 residues in the CDR3. CDR3 DNA sequence: TGTGCCAGCAGCCGTGGGACTGCCTATGGCTACACCTTC. It translates to CASSRGTAYGYTF.

For the CDR3, the DNA is TGTGCCAGCAGCCGCCTGGGACTAGGGAACACCGGGGAGCTGTTTTTT. It yields the protein CASSRLGLGNTGELFF. This chain joins TRBV11-2 and TRBJ2-2; 8 nucleotides align to TRBD2. J was trimmed by 1 base and V by 5 bases; bases with no gene match: 6. This CDR3 spans 16 amino acids. CDR1 is SGHAT, CDR2 FQNNGV, per germline.

This chain connects TRBV10-2 to TRBJ1-1, with TRBD1 matching over 8 bases. The J segment lost 4 bases and the V segment lost 5 bases, leaving 3 bases of the junction unmatched. Per germline, CDR1 WSHSY and CDR2 SAAADI. This CDR3 has 13 residues. The CDR3 sequence is CASSRDRSTEAFF. In nucleotides, the CDR3 is TGCGCCAGCAGTCGGGACAGGTCCACTGAAGCTTTCTTT.

This sequence joins TRBV7-9 and TRBJ1-2, with D perhaps matching TRBD1 (5 bases). The length of the CDR3 is 14 residues. V was shortened by 0 bases and J by 6 bases, with 11 bases between the two germline ends. CDR1 is SEHNR and CDR2 is FQNEAQ in the germline V gene (reference sequence). For the CDR3, the DNA is TGTGCCAGCAGCTTAGCTGCAGGGATGGATGGCTACACCTTC. Residues: CASSLAAGMDGYTF.

This clone was seen once. The chain combines TRBV18 with TRBJ2-7; 10 bases are a match to TRBD1. V was pared by 3 bases and J by 5 bases, with 1 base of the junction left unmatched. Germline-derived CDR1 and CDR2 are KGHSH and LQKENI. The CDR3 covers 13 residues. CDR3 sequence reads: CASSPGTGDEQYF. The CDR3 region has the DNA TGTGCCAGCTCACCCGGGACAGGGGACGAGCAGTACTTC.

The gene calls are TRBV30 and TRBJ2-1; 9 bases fit TRBD2. There are 15 residues in the CDR3. V lost 1 base, J lost 8 bases, and 9 bases stayed unmatched. The V gene's germline CDR1 is GTSNPN and CDR2 SVGIG (reference sequence). In DNA form, the CDR3 reads TGTGCCTGGAGTGGTGGCGGGGGGGCTTTAGATGAGCAGTTCTTC. Its protein is CAWSGGGGALDEQFF.